This T cell receptor beta chain was retrieved from a study of blood T cell repertoires in COVID-19. CDR3 size: 16 residues. V gave up 3 bases and J gave up 6 bases; unmatched junction bases: 12. Germline lookup yields CDR1 KGHDR and CDR2 SFDVKD. Sequencing used immunoSEQ multiplex PCR; TCRdb keeps in-frame clones, though not all of them. The sample consists of tens of thousands of clones, around 90% of them appearing once. The sequence came from a human donor with active COVID-19. The donor label of this sample is uncertain. Sequenced input: peripheral blood. This chain uses TRBV24-1 with TRBJ1-2, with TRBD1 identical over 7 bases. The CDR3 DNA follows: TGTGCCACCAGTGATAGCAAAACCGGGACAGAGGATGGCTACACCTTC. Protein product: CATSDSKTGTEDGYTF.